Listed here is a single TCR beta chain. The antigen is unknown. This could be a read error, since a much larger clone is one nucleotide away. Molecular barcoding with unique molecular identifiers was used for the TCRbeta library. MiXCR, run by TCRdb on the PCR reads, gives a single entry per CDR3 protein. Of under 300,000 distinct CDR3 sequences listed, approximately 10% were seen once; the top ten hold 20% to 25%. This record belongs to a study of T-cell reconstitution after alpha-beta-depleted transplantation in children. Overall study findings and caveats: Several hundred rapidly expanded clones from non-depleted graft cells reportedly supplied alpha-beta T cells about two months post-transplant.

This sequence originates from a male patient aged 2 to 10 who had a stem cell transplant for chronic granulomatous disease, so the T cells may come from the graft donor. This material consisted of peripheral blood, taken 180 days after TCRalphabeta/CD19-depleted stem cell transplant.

The CDR3 sequence: CASSFNGGNEQFF. In nucleotides, the CDR3 is TGTGCCAGCAGTTTTAACGGGGGCAATGAGCAGTTCTTC. This rearrangement joins TRBV12-3 or TRBV12-4 to TRBJ2-1; possible D gene TRBD2, 6 bases. The CDR3 length is 13 residues. Trimming shortened V by 3 bases and J by 6 bases, and 9 bases separated the two germline ends.